Reported below is one T cell receptor (beta chain). Its antigen is currently not known. Per-base quality was not reported, and no clone a single base away is much larger than it. The CDR3 goes from the cysteine to the phenylalanine over 14 residues. Of all the DNA, just the CDR3 is kept, 42 bases in frame from base 1. From a lookup of the germline V gene, CDR1 and CDR2 are SGHVS and FQNEAQ. V loses 2 bases of germline sequence and J loses 0 bases, and the interval between the two ends is 8 bases. TCRbeta CDR3 regions were amplified from genomic DNA using the immunoSEQ Assay, a bias-controlled multiplex PCR. The original pipeline was this. Nucleated cell counts per sample were estimated from amplification of reference gene primers within the assay. Sequence reads were collapsed and filtered to measure the absolute abundance of every unique TCRbeta CDR3 rearrangement. For each sample, productive Simpson clonality was calculated as the square root of Simpson's diversity index across productive rearrangements. TCRdb limited this immuneACCESS table to in-frame rearrangements with V and J called. A share of clones is missing; checked studies link under half to unresolved V genes, and the rest is unexplained. D and trimming were read from the DNA, whereas the V and J calls and clone size are those reported in that table. A total of around 290,000 clones appear in this sample, approximately 88% of them only once. The ten largest clones capture around 0.9% of the sample.

This specimen belongs to a study of blood T cell repertoires in COVID-19 (dated by TCRdb to 2018 to 2021). Broadly, across the study: Samples from collaborators originated in the United States, Italy and Spain and spanned both the acute and convalescent phases of COVID-19. The material from the prospective study consisted of cDNA or gDNA derived from T cells, B-cell-depleted T cells, or PBMCs. The dataset comprised deeply sampled blood TCRbeta repertoires from subjects exposed to, actively infected with, or recovered from COVID-19. The repertoires were released in a freely available public database meant as a resource for research on the immune response to SARS-CoV-2. Samples were obtained from the ongoing ImmuneRACE study (first 160 participants) and from 1,254 subjects provided by 6 global collaborators. Sample metadata almost always included a de-identified subject ID, COVID-19 status, age in years and sex. HLA class I and class II types, where available, came from metadata supplied by the sample provider rather than from assay-based typing. General findings and caveats noted by the study authors: Clinical and demographic metadata were provided uncurated, with the amount varying by source and participant.

Participants in the prospective study were aged roughly 18 to 100 years, lived in about two dozen United States geographic areas, and enrolled through a virtual design. To assign participants to cohorts, the prospective study relied on clinical history that participants themselves reported in a screening survey and a study questionnaire. ImmuneRACE Cohort 3 recovered participants were defined by two consecutive negative NP/OP PCR tests, healthcare professional clearance, or symptom resolution. Each participant in the prospective study had whole blood, serum and a nasopharyngeal or oropharyngeal swab collected by mobile phlebotomists. Prospective study participants could optionally give additional blood draws and questionnaires over a roughly 2-month period. Prospective study blood samples were shipped either frozen or at room temperature before DNA extraction.

Sequences were obtained from PBMCs or T cells enriched from blood (not recorded which). The V gene is TRBV7-8 and the J gene is TRBJ2-7; there is no confident call for the D gene. The sequence came from a woman aged 25 to 45 who had recovered from COVID-19. The CDR3: CASSLMVASYEQYF. The DNA sequence reads TGTGCCAGCAGCTTAATGGTAGCCTCCTACGAGCAGTACTTC. With all but the CDR3 taken from the reference TRBV7-8 and TRBJ2-7 genes, the full variable domain is: GAGVSQSPRYKVAKRGQDVALRCDPISGHVSLFWYQQALGQGPEFLTYFQNEAQLDKSGLPSDRFFAERPEGSVSTLKIQRTQQEDSAVYLCASSLMVASYEQYFGPGTRLTVT.